The source of this T cell receptor (beta chain) is a study of tumor and adjacent non-tumor tissue in lung cancer. Study background: The cohort had 12 to 13 adenocarcinoma, a couple of squamous cell and 1 small cell patients.

This sample's RNA came from whole unsorted tissue. More than 3 cm separated this lung sample from the edge of the tumor. The library came from three nested PCR rounds adapted from ARM-PCR protocols. TCRdb independently ran MiXCR on the multiplex PCR reads; one entry per CDR3 protein. This repertoire shows 75,000 to 90,000 distinct CDR3 sequences, around 76% found once; its top ten account for roughly 22%. As concerns this clonotype: One end of the junction does not line up with germline, which may come from a read error.

The CDR3 loop spans 14 amino acids. CDR1 and CDR2 from the germline V gene are SGHVS and FQNEAQ. The sequencing sample was made of distant non-tumor lung tissue. The rearrangement links TRBV7-8 to TRBJ2-5; D is unclear. This clonotype was sampled from a woman aged 45 to 65 with non-small cell lung cancer. The CDR3 nucleotides read TGTGCCAGCATCTTAGGCACAGTACAAGAGACCCGGTACTTC. It is translated as CASILGTVQETRYF. The full variable domain, its missing parts supplied by reference TRBV7-8 and TRBJ2-5, is GAGVSQSPRYKVAKRGQDVALRCDPISGHVSLFWYQQALGQGPEFLTYFQNEAQLDKSGLPSDRFFAERPEGSVSTLKIQRTQQEDSAVYLCASILGTVQETRYFGPGTRLLVL.